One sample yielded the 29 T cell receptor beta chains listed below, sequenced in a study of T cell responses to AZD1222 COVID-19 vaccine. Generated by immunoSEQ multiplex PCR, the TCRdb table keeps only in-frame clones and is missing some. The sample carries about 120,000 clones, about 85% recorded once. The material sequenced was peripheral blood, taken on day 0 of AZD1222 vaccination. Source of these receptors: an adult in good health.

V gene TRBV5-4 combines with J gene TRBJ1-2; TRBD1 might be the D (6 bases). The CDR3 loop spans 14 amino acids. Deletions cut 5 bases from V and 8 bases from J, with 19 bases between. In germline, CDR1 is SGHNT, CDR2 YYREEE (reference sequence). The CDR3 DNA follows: TGTGCCAGCAGTCTTATACGGACAGAACGCGGCTACACCTTC. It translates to CASSLIRTERGYTF.

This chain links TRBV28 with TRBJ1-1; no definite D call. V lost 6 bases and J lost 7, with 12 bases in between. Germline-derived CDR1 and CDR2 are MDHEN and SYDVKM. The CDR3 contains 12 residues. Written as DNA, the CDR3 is TGTGCCAGCAGCCGTTTAGGGTTTGAAGCTTTCTTT. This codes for CASSRLGFEAFF. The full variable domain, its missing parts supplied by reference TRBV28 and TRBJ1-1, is DVKVTQSSRYLVKRTGEKVFLECVQDMDHENMFWYRQDPGLGLRLIYFSYDVKMKEKGDIPEGYSVSREKKERFSLILESASTNQTSMYLCASSRLGFEAFFGQGTRLTVV.

The CDR3 sequence: CASRPGTSGGSSYNEQFF. The DNA for the CDR3 is TGTGCCAGCAGGCCCGGGACTAGCGGGGGGAGCTCCTACAATGAGCAGTTCTTC. The chain employs TRBV27 and TRBJ2-1; 15 bases agree with TRBD2. The V gene end was trimmed by 6 bases and the J gene end by 0 bases; junction bases not matched to a gene: 6. The CDR3 sequence is 18 residues long. The germline V gene encodes CDR1 MNHEY and CDR2 SMNVEV (reference sequence).

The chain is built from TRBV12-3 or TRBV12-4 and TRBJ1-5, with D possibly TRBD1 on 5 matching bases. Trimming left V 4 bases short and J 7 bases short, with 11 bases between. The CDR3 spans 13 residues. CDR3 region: CASSSGRGQPQHF. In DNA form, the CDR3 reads TGTGCCAGCAGTTCGGGTAGGGGCCAGCCCCAGCATTTT.

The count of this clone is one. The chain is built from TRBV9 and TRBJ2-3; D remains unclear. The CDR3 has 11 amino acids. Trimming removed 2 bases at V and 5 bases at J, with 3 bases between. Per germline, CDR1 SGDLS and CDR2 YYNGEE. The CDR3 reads CASSVRDTQYF. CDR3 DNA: TGTGCCAGCAGCGTCCGAGATACGCAGTATTTT.

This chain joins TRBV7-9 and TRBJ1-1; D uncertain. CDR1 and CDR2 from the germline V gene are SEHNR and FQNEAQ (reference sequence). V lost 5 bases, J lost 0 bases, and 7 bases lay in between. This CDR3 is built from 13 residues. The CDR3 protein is CASSARLNTEAFF. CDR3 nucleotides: TGTGCCAGCAGCGCACGACTGAACACTGAAGCTTTCTTT. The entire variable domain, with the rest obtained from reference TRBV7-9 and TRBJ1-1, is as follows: DTGVSQNPRHKITKRGQNVTFRCDPISEHNRLYWYRQTLGQGPEFLTYFQNEAQLEKSRLLSDRFSAERPKGSFSTLEIQRTEQGDSAMYLCASSARLNTEAFFGQGTRLTVV.

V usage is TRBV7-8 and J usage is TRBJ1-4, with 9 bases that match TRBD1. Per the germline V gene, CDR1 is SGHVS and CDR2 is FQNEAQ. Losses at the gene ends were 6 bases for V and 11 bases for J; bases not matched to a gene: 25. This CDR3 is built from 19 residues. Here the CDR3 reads CASSPNTGTGPSKPGKLFF. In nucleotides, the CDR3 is TGTGCCAGCAGTCCGAACACCGGGACAGGGCCAAGCAAGCCCGGGAAACTGTTTTTT. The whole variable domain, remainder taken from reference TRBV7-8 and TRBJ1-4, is GAGVSQSPRYKVAKRGQDVALRCDPISGHVSLFWYQQALGQGPEFLTYFQNEAQLDKSGLPSDRFFAERPEGSVSTLKIQRTQQEDSAVYLCASSPNTGTGPSKPGKLFFGSGTQLSVL.

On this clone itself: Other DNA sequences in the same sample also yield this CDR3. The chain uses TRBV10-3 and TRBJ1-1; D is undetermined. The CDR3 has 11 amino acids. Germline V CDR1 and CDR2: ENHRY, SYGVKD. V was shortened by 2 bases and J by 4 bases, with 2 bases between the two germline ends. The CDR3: CAISEGTEAFF. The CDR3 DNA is TGTGCCATCAGTGAGGGCACTGAAGCTTTCTTT.

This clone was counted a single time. CDR3 sequence reads: CASKGGGGIEQYF. Written as DNA, the CDR3 is TGTGCCAGCAAGGGGGGCGGGGGCATTGAGCAGTACTTC. The rearrangement links TRBV6-6 to TRBJ2-7; a possible D gene is TRBD2 (7 bases). This CDR3 region has 13 residues. Germline CDR1 is MNHNY and CDR2 is SVGAGI (reference sequence). V was trimmed by 7 bases and J by 7 bases, leaving 17 bases between them.

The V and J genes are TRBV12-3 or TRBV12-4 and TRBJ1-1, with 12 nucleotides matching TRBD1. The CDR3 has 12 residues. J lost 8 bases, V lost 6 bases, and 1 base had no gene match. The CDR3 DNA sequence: TGTGCCAGCAGAGGGACAGGGGGCGAAGCTTTCTTT. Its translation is CASRGTGGEAFF.

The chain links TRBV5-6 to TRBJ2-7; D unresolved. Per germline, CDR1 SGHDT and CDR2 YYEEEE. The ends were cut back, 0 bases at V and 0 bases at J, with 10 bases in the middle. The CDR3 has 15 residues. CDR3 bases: TGTGCCAGCAGCTTGGCCGGATCGAGCTCCTACGAGCAGTACTTC. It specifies CASSLAGSSSYEQYF.

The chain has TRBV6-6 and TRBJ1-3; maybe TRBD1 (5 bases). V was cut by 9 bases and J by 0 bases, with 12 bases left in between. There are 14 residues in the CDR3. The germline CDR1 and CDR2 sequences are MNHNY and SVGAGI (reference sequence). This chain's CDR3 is CASQHTGSGNTIYF. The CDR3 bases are TGTGCCAGTCAACACACAGGCTCTGGAAACACCATATATTTT.

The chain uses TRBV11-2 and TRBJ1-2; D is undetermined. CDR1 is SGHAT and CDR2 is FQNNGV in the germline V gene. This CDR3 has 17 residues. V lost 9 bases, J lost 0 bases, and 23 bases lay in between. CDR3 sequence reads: CASDKIAGSGANYGYTF. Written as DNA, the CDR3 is TGTGCCAGTGACAAAATCGCGGGGTCAGGTGCTAACTATGGCTACACCTTC.

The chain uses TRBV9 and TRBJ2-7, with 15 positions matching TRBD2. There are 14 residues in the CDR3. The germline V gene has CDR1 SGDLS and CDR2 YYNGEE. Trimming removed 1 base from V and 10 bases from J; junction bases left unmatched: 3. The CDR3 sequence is CASSVRTSGGAQYF. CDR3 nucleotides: TGTGCCAGCAGCGTAAGGACTAGCGGGGGGGCTCAGTACTTC.

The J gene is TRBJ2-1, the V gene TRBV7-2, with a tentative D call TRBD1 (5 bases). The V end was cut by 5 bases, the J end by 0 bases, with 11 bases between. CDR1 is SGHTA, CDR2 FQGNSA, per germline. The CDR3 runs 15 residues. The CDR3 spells CASSLQVDSYNEQFF. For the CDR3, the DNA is TGTGCCAGCAGCCTACAGGTAGACTCCTACAATGAGCAGTTCTTC.

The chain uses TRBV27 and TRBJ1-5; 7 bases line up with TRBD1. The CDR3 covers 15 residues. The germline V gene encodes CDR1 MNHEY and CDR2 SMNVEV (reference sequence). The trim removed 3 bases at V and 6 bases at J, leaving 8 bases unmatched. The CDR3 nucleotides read TGTGCCAGCAGTTTGGGGCAGGGGGTCTCTCAGCCCCAGCATTTT. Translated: CASSLGQGVSQPQHF.

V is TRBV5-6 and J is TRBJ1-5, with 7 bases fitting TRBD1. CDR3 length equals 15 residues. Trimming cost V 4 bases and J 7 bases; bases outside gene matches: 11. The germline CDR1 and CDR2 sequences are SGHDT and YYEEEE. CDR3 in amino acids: CASSIQGDWGQPQHF. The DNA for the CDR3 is TGTGCCAGCAGCATCCAGGGGGATTGGGGCCAGCCCCAGCATTTT.

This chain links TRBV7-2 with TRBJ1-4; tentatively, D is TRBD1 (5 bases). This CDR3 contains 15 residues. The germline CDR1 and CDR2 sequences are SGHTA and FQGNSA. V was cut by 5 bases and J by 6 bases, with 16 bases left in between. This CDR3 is CASSRGTGGYEKLFF. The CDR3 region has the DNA TGTGCCAGCAGCCGGGGAACAGGAGGGTATGAAAAACTGTTTTTT.

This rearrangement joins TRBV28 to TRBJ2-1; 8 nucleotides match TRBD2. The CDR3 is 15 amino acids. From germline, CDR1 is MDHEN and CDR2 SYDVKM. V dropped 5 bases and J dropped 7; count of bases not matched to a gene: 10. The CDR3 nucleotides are TGTGCCAGCAGTCCCGGGGTTAGCGGGGTAAATGAGCAGTTCTTC. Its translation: CASSPGVSGVNEQFF.

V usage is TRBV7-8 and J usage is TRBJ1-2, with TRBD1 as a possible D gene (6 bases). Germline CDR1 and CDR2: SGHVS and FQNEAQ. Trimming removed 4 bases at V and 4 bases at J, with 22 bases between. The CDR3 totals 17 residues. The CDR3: CASSSWTALNSRYGYTF. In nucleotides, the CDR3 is TGTGCCAGCAGCTCCTGGACAGCACTAAATTCCCGCTATGGCTACACCTTC.

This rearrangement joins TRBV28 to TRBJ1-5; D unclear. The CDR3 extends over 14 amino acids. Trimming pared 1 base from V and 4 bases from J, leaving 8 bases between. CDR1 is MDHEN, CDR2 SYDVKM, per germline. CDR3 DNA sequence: TGTGCCAGCAGTTTATACGCCAGAAATCAGCCCCAGCATTTT. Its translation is CASSLYARNQPQHF.

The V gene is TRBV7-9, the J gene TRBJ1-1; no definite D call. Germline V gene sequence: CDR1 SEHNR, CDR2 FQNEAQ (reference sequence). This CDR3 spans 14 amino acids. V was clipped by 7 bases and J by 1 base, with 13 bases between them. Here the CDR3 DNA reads TGTGCCAGCACCCTACTACCCGGGAACACTGAAGCTTTCTTT. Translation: CASTLLPGNTEAFF.

The CDR3 bases are TGTGCCAGCAGCCAAGGAGACATACCGAACTATGGCTACACCTTC. Its translation: CASSQGDIPNYGYTF. V gene TRBV3-1 (or the pseudogene TRBV3-2) combines with J gene TRBJ1-2; D is ambiguous. The CDR3 extends over 15 amino acids. The V gene lost 1 base and the J gene lost 2 bases, with 11 bases spanning the gap. Germline CDR1 and CDR2: LGHDT and YNNKEL (reference sequence).

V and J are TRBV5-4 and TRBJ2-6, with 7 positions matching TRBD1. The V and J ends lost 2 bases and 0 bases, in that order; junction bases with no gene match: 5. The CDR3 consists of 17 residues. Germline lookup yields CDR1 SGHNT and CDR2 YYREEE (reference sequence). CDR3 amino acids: CASSLRGGGSGANVLTF. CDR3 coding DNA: TGTGCCAGCAGCTTAAGAGGGGGCGGCTCTGGGGCCAACGTCCTGACTTTC. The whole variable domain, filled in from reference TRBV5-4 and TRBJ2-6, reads ETGVTQSPTHLIKTRGQQVTLRCSSQSGHNTVSWYQQALGQGPQFIFQYYREEENGRGNFPPRFSGLQFPNYSSELNVNALELDDSALYLCASSLRGGGSGANVLTFGAGSRLTVL.

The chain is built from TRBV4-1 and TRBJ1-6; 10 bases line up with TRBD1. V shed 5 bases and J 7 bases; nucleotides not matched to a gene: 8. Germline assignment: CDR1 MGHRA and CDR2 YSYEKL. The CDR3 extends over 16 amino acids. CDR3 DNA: TGCGCCAGCAGCATTACTCCGGGACAGGGGAATTCACCCCTCCACTTT. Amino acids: CASSITPGQGNSPLHF.

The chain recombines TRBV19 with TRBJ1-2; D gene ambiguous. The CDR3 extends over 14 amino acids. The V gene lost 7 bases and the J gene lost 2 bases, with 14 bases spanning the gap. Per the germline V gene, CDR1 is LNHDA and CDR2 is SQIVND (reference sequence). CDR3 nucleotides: TGTGCCAGTACCCCCGGTTTGAGAAACTATGGCTACACCTTC. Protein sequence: CASTPGLRNYGYTF. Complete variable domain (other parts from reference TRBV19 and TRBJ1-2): DGGITQSPKYLFRKEGQNVTLSCEQNLNHDAMYWYRQDPGQGLRLIYYSQIVNDFQKGDIAEGYSVSREKKESFPLTVTSAQKNPTAFYLCASTPGLRNYGYTFGSGTRLTVV.

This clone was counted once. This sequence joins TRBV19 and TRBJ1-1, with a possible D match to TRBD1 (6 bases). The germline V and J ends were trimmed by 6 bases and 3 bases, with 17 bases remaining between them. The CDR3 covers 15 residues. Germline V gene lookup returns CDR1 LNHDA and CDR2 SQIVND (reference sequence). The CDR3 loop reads CASRIGNRVDTEAFF. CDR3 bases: TGTGCCAGTAGGATCGGGAACAGGGTTGACACTGAAGCTTTCTTT.

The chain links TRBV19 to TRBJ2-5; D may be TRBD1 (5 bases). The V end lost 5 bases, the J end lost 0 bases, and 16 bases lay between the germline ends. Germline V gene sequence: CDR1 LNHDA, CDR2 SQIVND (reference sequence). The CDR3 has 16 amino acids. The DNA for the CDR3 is TGTGCCAGTAGTCCCAGTGGGGCAGGCAACCAAGAGACCCAGTACTTC. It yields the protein CASSPSGAGNQETQYF.

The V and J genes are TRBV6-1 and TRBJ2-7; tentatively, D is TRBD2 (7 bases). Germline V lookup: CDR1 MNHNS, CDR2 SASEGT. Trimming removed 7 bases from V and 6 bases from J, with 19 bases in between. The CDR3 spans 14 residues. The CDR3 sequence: CASIKGEGGPEQYF. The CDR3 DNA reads TGTGCCAGCATCAAGGGGGAGGGAGGTCCCGAGCAGTACTTC.